The rows below give T cell receptor beta chains drawn from one sample of a study of sequential checkpoint blockade in melanoma. This table comes from immunoSEQ multiplex PCR, and its TCRdb copy is limited to in-frame clones, with some not included. The sample carries about 24,000 clones, 82% recorded once. This sample comprised CD8+ T cells sorted from blood (inferred from file names), obtained from a patient given nivolumab and ipilimumab in sequence. The receptors here all came from a human donor with melanoma. CDR3s include the opening cysteine and the closing phenylalanine or tryptophan. Expanded clones are given a class, and other clones once, few, many or no size at all.

size,V,CDR3
NA,TRBV29-1,CSVVRTGDLNTEAFF
NA,TRBV19,CASSIEYETGDTGELFF
NA,TRBV7-8,CASSLGGLAGSGNEQFF
once,TRBV5-6,CASSLLAGEAKNIQYF
NA,TRBV6-5,CASKGGPEQPQHF
NA,TRBV28,CASSIQGRRNSNQPQHF
NA,TRBV6-6,CASSYVAQETQYF
NA,TRBV11-2,CASSQAYSNQPQHF
NA,TRBV27,CASREDRGIGEQYF
NA,TRBV6-6,CASRPTLAGGYEQYF
NA,TRBV19,CASTPSGSSYEQYF
NA,TRBV5-1,CASSEQSSGANVLTF
NA,TRBV6-6,CASRQAGGGTEAFF
NA,TRBV20-1,CSASPLETQYF
NA,TRBV6-5,CASSFGLVDGNEQFF
NA,TRBV19,CASSRAGSNQPQHF
NA,TRBV5-4,CASSVSGSVTGELFF
NA,TRBV7-9,CASAAPGGEREQHF
NA,TRBV7-3,CASSATSGTNTGELFF
NA,TRBV29-1,CSVVRLAGVADTQYF
NA,TRBV7-2,CASSLRGQGVYNEQFF
NA,TRBV6-4,CATLDRVYDQPQHF
NA,TRBV2,CASRYSKGREKLFF
NA,TRBV6-6,CASSNPTGVNEQFF
NA,TRBV30,CAWSPTGLNTEAFF
NA,TRBV7-2,CASSSTSSEQYF
NA,TRBV5-1,CASSLALSSYNEQFF
NA,TRBV5-4,CASSADNAGANVLTF
NA,TRBV7-2,CASSTGTLNTEAFF
NA,TRBV11-3,CASSTRLAGGNNEQFF
NA,TRBV18,CASSRSSGTELNYGYTF
NA,TRBV6-5,CASSENRGPGYTF
NA,TRBV7-2,CASSLTGGGSQPQHF
NA,TRBV5-4,CASSLTGLAYTDTQYF
NA,TRBV14,CASSPGLQETQYF
few,TRBV19,CASSTQTGLRAFF
NA,TRBV28,CASSHLPGWTSGYTDTQYF
few,TRBV9,CASSYSIELDNEQFF
NA,TRBV5-1,CASSLTGGNTGELFF
NA,TRBV4-1,CASSQDVRLAGDTGELFF
NA,TRBV7-9,CASSPQGGVNTEAFF
NA,TRBV5-8,CASSLVRTNTGELFF
NA,TRBV5-6,CASSPRGDRGNSPLHF
NA,TRBV30,CASRGSYEQYF
NA,TRBV7-9,CASSPPVDGYTF